The 5 T cell receptor beta chains given below trace back to one sample, sequenced in a study of cytomegalovirus exposure and HLA in healthy donors. 60 Vbeta and 13 Jbeta primers were used in PCR. Profiling relied on immunoSEQ multiplex PCR, and the TCRdb table lists in-frame clones only, not all of them. The table for this sample gives tens of thousands of clones. Input material: PBMCs. All receptors come from a man aged 50 or older in good health and CMV-seropositive.

The V call is TRBV5-6, the J call TRBJ1-1, with unresolved D. V was shortened by 3 bases and J by 10 bases, with 13 bases between the two germline ends. Germline V CDR1 and CDR2: SGHDT, YYEEEE. This CDR3 region has 12 residues. CDR3 DNA sequence: TGTGCCAGCAGCTCCGGGATCAAGCGAGCTTTCTTT. Its translation: CASSSGIKRAFF.

To note about this clone: This sample includes further DNA sequences coding for the same CDR3. CDR3 DNA sequence: TGTGCCAGCAGCCGTCCCCGGGGGGCTGGGGCCAACGTCCTGACTTTC. This gives the protein CASSRPRGAGANVLTF. The chain is built from TRBV7-9 and TRBJ2-6; 7 bases are shared with TRBD2. CDR1 and CDR2 (germline): SEHNR, FQNEAQ (reference sequence). V lost 5 bases to trimming and J lost 2 bases; unmatched junction nucleotides: 6. This CDR3 comprises 16 residues.

The CDR3, as DNA: TGCGCCAGCAGCCAAGAGGCTAGCGGGAGATGGGAGACCCAGTACTTC. Protein: CASSQEASGRWETQYF. The V gene is TRBV4-3, the J gene TRBJ2-5, with 10 bases lining up with TRBD2. CDR1 and CDR2 (germline): LGHNA, YSLEER. V shed 0 bases and J 5 bases; nucleotides not matched to a gene: 6. The CDR3 sequence is 16 residues long.

V gene TRBV19 combines with J gene TRBJ2-3, with D maybe TRBD2 (6 bases). V dropped 9 bases and J dropped 3 bases, with 19 bases sitting between them. The CDR3 is 15 residues long. Per the germline V gene, CDR1 is LNHDA and CDR2 is SQIVND (reference sequence). In DNA form, the CDR3 reads TGTGCCAGCAAAGACCGGGGCGGGATAACAGATACGCAGTATTTT. Amino acids: CASKDRGGITDTQYF.

V is TRBV27 and J is TRBJ2-2, with TRBD1 matching over 8 bases. Germline V gene data show CDR1 as MNHEY and CDR2 as SMNVEV (reference sequence). V trimming: 6 bases; J trimming: 2 bases; junction bases outside the gene matches: 11. The CDR3 runs to 17 residues. The CDR3 sequence is CASRPLTGVGNTGELFF. Here the CDR3 DNA reads TGTGCCAGCAGGCCTTTGACAGGGGTTGGTAACACCGGGGAGCTGTTTTTT.